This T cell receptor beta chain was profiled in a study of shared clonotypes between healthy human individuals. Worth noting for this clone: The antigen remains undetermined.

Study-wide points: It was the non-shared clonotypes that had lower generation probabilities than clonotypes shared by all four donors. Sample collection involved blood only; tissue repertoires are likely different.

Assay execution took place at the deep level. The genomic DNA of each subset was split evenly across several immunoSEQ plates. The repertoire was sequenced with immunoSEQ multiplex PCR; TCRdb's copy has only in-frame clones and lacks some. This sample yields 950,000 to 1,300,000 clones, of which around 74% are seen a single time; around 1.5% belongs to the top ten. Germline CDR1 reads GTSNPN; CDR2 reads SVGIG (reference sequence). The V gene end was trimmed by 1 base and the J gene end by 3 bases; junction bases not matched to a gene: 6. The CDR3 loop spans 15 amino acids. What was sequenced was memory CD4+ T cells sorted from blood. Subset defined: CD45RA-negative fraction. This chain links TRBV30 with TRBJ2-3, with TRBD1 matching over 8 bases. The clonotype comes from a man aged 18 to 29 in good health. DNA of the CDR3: TGTGCCTGGAGTGGGACAGGGATGGGAACAGATACGCAGTATTTT. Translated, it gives CAWSGTGMGTDTQYF.